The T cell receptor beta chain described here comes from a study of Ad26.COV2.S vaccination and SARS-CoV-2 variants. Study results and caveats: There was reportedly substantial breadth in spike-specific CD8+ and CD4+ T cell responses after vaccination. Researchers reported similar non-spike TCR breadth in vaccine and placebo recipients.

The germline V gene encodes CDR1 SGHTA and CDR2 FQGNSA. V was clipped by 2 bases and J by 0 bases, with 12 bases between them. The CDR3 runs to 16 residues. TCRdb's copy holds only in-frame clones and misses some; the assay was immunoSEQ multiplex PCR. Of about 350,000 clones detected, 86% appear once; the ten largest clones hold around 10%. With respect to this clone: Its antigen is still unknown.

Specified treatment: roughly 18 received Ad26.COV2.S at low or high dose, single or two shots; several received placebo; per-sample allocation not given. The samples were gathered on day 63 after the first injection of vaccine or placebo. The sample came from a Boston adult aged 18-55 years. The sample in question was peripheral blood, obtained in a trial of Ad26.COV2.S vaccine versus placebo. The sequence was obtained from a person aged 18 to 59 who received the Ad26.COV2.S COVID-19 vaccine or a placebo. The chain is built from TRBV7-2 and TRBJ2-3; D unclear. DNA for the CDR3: TGTGCCAGCAGCTTACGGAGCTTAACTAGCACAGATACGCAGTATTTT. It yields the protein CASSLRSLTSTDTQYF. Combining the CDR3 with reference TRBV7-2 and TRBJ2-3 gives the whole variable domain GAGVSQSPSNKVTEKGKDVELRCDPISGHTALYWYRQSLGQGLEFLIYFQGNSAPDKSGLPSDRFSAERTGGSVSTLTIQRTQQEDSAVYLCASSLRSLTSTDTQYFGPGTRLTVL.